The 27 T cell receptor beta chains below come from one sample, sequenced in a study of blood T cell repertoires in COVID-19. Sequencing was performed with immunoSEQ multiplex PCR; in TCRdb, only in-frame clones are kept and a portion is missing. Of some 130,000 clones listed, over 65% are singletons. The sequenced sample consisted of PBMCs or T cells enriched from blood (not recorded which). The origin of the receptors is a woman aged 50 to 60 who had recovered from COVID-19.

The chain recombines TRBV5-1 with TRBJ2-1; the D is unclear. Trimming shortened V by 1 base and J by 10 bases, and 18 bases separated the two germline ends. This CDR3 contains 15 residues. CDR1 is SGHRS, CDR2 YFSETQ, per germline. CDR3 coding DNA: TGCGCCAGCAGCTTGTATGCTAGATCAATGGTGGAGCAGTTCTTC. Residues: CASSLYARSMVEQFF.

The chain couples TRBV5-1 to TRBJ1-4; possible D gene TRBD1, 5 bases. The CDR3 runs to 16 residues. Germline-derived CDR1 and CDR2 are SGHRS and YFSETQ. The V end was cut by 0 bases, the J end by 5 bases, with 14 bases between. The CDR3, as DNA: TGCGCCAGCAGCTTGGGGCTAACAGGAACGAATGAAAAACTGTTTTTT. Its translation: CASSLGLTGTNEKLFF.

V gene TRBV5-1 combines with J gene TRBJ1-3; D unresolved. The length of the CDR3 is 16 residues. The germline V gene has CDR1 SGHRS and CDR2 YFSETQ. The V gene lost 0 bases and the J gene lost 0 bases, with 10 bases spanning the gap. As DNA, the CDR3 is TGCGCCAGCAGCTTGGACAGTCGCCCCTCTGGAAACACCATATATTTT. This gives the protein CASSLDSRPSGNTIYF. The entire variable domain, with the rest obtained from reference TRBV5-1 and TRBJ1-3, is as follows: KAGVTQTPRYLIKTRGQQVTLSCSPISGHRSVSWYQQTPGQGLQFLFEYFSETQRNKGNFPGRFSGRQFSNSRSEMNVSTLELGDSALYLCASSLDSRPSGNTIYFGEGSWLTVV.

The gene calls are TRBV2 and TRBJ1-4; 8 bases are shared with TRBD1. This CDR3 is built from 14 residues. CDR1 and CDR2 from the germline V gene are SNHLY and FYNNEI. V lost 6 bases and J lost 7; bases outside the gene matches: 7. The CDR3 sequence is CASREDRAGEKLFF. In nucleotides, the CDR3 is TGTGCCAGCAGGGAGGACAGGGCCGGTGAAAAACTGTTTTTT.

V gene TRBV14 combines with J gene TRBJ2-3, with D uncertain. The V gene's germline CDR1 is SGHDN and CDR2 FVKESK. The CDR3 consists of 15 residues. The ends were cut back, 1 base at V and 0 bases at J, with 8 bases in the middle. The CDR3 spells CASSQGAPSTDTQYF. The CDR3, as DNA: TGTGCCAGCAGCCAAGGGGCACCAAGCACAGATACGCAGTATTTT.

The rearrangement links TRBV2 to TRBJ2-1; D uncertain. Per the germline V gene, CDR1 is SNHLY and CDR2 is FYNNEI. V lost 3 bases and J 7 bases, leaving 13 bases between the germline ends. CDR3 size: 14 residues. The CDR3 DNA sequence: TGTGCCAGCAGTGATTGGGCAGTAAGAAATGAGCAGTTCTTC. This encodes CASSDWAVRNEQFF.

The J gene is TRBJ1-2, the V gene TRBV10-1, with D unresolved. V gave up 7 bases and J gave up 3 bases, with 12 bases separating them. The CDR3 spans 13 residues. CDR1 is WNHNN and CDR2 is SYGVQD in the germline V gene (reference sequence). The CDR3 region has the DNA TGCGCCAGCACCGCCCCGCGGCACTATGGCTACACCTTC. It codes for CASTAPRHYGYTF.

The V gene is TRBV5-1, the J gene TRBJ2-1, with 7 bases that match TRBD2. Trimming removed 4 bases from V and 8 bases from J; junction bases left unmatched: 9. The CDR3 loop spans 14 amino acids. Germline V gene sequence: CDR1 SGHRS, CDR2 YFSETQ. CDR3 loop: CASSRGSGYDEQFF. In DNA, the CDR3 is TGCGCCAGCAGCCGAGGTAGCGGGTACGATGAGCAGTTCTTC. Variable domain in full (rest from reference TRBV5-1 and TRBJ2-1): KAGVTQTPRYLIKTRGQQVTLSCSPISGHRSVSWYQQTPGQGLQFLFEYFSETQRNKGNFPGRFSGRQFSNSRSEMNVSTLELGDSALYLCASSRGSGYDEQFFGPGTRLTVL.

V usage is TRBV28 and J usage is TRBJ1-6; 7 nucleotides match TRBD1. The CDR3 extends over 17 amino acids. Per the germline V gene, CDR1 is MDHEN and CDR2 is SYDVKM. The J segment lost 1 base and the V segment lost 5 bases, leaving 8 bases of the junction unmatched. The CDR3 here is CASSEGTALSYNSPLHF. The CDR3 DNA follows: TGTGCCAGCAGTGAAGGGACAGCGCTTTCCTATAATTCACCCCTCCACTTT. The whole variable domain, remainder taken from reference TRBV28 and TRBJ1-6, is DVKVTQSSRYLVKRTGEKVFLECVQDMDHENMFWYRQDPGLGLRLIYFSYDVKMKEKGDIPEGYSVSREKKERFSLILESASTNQTSMYLCASSEGTALSYNSPLHFGNGTRLTVT.

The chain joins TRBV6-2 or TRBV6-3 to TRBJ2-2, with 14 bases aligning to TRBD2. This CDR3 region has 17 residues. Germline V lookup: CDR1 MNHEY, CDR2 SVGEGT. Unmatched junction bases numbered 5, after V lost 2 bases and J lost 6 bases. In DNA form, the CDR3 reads TGTGCCAGCAGTTACCCCAGACTAGCGGGGGGGCCCGGGGAGCTGTTTTTT. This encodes CASSYPRLAGGPGELFF.

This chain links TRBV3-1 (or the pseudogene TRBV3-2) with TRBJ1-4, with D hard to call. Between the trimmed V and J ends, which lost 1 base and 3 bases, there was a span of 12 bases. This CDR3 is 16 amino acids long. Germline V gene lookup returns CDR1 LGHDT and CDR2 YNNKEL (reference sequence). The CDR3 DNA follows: TGTGCCAGCAGCCAAGTAGTATCTTTATCTAATGAAAAACTGTTTTTT. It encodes CASSQVVSLSNEKLFF.

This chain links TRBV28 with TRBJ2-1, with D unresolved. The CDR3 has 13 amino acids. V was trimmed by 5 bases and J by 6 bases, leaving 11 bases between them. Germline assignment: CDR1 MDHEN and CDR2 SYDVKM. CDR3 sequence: CASSPRILNEQFF. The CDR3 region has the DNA TGTGCCAGCAGTCCCAGGATACTCAATGAGCAGTTCTTC. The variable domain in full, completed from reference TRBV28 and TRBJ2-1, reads DVKVTQSSRYLVKRTGEKVFLECVQDMDHENMFWYRQDPGLGLRLIYFSYDVKMKEKGDIPEGYSVSREKKERFSLILESASTNQTSMYLCASSPRILNEQFFGPGTRLTVL.

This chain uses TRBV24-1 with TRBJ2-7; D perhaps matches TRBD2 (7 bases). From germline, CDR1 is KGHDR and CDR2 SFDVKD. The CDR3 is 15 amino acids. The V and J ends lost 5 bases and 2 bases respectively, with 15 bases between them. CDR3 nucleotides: TGTGCCACCAGTGGGGGGGGGACAACGACCTACGAGCAGTACTTC. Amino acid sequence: CATSGGGTTTYEQYF.

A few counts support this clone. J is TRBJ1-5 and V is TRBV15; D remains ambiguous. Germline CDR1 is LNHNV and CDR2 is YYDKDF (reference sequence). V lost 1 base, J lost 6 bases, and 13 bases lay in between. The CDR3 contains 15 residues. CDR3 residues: CATSRGGGEGQPQHF. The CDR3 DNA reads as TGTGCCACCAGCAGAGGAGGCGGGGAGGGTCAGCCCCAGCATTTT. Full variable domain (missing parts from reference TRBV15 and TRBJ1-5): DAMVIQNPRYQVTQFGKPVTLSCSQTLNHNVMYWYQQKSSQAPKLLFHYYDKDFNNEADTPDNFQSRRPNTSFCFLDIRSPGLGDTAMYLCATSRGGGEGQPQHFGDGTRLSIL.

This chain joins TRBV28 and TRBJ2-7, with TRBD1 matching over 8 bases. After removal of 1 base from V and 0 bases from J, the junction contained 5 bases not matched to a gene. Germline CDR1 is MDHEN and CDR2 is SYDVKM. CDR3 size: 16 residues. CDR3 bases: TGTGCCAGCAGTTTATCGGGACAGGTGAGCTCCTACGAGCAGTACTTC. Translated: CASSLSGQVSSYEQYF.

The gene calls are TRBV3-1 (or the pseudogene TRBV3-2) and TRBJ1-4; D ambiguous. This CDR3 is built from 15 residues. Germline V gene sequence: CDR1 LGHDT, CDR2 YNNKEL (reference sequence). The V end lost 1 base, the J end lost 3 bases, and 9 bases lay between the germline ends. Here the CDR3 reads CASSQGVTANEKLFF. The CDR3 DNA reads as TGTGCCAGCAGCCAAGGAGTCACAGCTAATGAAAAACTGTTTTTT.

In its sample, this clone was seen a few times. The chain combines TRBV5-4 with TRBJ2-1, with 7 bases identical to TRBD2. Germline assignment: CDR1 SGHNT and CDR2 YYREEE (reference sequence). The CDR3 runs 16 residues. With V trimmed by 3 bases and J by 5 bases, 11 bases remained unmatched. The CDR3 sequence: CASSSRGEGRNNEQFF. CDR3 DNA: TGTGCCAGCAGCTCACGCGGGGAGGGGCGGAACAATGAGCAGTTCTTC.

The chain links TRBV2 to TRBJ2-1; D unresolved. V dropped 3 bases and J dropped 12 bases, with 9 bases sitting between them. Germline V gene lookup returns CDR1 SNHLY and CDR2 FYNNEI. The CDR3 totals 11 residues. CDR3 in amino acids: CASSERAWQFF. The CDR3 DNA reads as TGTGCCAGCAGTGAGAGAGCATGGCAGTTCTTC. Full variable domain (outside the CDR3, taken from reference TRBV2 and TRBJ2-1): EPEVTQTPSHQVTQMGQEVILRCVPISNHLYFYWYRQILGQKVEFLVSFYNNEISEKSEIFDDQFSVERPDGSNFTLKIRSTKLEDSAMYFCASSERAWQFFGPGTRLTVL.

This chain's CDR3 is CASSVATRASYYGYTF. The CDR3 DNA sequence: TGTGCCAGCAGCGTAGCTACGAGGGCCTCCTACTATGGCTACACCTTC. The rearrangement joins TRBV9 to TRBJ1-2; D is undetermined. The CDR3 extends over 16 amino acids. Germline V gene lookup returns CDR1 SGDLS and CDR2 YYNGEE. V lost 0 bases and J 3 bases, leaving 15 bases between the germline ends.

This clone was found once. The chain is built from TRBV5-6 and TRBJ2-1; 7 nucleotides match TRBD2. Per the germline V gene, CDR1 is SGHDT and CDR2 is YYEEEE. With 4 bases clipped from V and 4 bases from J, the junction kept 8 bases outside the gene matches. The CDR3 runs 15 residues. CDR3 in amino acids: CASSPMGGGYNEQFF. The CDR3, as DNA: TGTGCCAGCAGCCCAATGGGGGGGGGTTACAATGAGCAGTTCTTC.

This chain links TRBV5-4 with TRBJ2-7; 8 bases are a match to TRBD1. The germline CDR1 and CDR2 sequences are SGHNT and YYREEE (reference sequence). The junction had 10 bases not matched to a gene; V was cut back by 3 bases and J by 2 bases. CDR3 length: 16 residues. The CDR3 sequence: CASSSQGAAEPYEQYF. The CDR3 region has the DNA TGTGCCAGCAGCTCCCAGGGGGCGGCTGAGCCCTACGAGCAGTACTTC.

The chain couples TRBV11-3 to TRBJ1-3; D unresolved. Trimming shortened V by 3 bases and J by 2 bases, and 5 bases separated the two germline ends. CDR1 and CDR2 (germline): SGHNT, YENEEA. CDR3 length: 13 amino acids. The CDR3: CASSFGAGNTIYF. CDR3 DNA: TGTGCCAGCAGCTTCGGGGCTGGAAACACCATATATTTT.

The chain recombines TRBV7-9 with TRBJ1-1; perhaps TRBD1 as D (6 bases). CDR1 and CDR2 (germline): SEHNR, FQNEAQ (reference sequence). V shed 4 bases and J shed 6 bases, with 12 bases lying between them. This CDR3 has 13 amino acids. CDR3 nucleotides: TGTGCCAGCAGCTCATCCAACAGGGCTGAAGCTTTCTTT. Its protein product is CASSSSNRAEAFF.

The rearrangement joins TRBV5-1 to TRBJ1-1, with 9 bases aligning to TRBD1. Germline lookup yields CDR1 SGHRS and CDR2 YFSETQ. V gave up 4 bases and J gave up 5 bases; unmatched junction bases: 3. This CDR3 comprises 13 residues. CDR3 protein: CASSLTGGTEAFF. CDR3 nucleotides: TGCGCCAGCAGCCTGACAGGGGGTACTGAAGCTTTCTTT.

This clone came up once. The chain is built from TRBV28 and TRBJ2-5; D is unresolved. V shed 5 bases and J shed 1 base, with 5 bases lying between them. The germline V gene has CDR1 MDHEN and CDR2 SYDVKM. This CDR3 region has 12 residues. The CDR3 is CASSRVQETQYF. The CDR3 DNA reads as TGTGCCAGCAGTCGGGTCCAAGAGACCCAGTACTTC.

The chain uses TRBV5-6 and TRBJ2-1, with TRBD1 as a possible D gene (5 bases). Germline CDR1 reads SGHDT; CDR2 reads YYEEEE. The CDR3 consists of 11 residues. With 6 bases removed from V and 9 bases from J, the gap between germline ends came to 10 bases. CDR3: CASTKGVEQFF. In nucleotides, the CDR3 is TGTGCCAGCACCAAAGGGGTTGAGCAGTTCTTC.

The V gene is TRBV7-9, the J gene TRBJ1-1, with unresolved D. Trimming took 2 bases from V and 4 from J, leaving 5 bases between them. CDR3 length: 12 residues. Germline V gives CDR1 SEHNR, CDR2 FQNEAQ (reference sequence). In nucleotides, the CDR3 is TGTGCCAGCAGCTTAATCGGCACTGAAGCTTTCTTT. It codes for CASSLIGTEAFF. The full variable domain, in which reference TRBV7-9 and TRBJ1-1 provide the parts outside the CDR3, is DTGVSQNPRHKITKRGQNVTFRCDPISEHNRLYWYRQTLGQGPEFLTYFQNEAQLEKSRLLSDRFSAERPKGSFSTLEIQRTEQGDSAMYLCASSLIGTEAFFGQGTRLTVV.